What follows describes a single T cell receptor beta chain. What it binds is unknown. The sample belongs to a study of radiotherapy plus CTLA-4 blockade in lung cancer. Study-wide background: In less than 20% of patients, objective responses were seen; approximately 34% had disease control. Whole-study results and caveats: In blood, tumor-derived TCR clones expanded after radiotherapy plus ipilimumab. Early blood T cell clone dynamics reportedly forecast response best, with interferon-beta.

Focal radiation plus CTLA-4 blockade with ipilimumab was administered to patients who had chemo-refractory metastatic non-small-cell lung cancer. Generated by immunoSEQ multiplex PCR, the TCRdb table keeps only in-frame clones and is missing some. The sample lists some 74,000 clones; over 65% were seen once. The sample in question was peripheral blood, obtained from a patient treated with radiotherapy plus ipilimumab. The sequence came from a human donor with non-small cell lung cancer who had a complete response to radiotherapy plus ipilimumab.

DNA for the CDR3: TGTGCCAGCTCACCAGGGGAGGCACAGGAATCTTATGGCTACACCTTC. This sequence encodes CASSPGEAQESYGYTF. This rearrangement joins TRBV18 to TRBJ1-2; TRBD1 might be the D (5 bases). Germline V CDR1 and CDR2: KGHSH, LQKENI. CDR3 length: 16 residues. Trimming shortened V by 2 bases and J by 5 bases, and 18 bases separated the two germline ends.